What follows are 7 T cell receptor beta chains derived from one specimen sequenced in a study of spatial heterogeneity in lung cancer. TCRdb re-derived calls from the 5' RACE reads in MiXCR, one entry per CDR3 protein. This table holds 2,500 to 3,500 distinct CDR3 sequences, about 10% found once. For these receptors, no antigen is known. Documented time point: sample taken at primary tumor resection. Study observations and caveats: Tumors with more nonsynonymous mutations had more expanded intratumoral alpha and beta TCRs.

Sequences were derived from lung tumor tissue, sampled at surgery. Receptors originate from a male donor with early-stage non-small cell lung cancer.

This clonotype is termed medium-sized (0.01 to 0.1%). The rearrangement uses TRBV12-3 or TRBV12-4 and TRBJ2-4, with D hard to call. Trimming cost V 3 bases and J 13 bases, with 10 bases left between them. The CDR3 length is 11 residues. The CDR3 spells CASSFDQVQYF. The CDR3 DNA reads as TGTGCCAGCAGTTTCGACCAAGTCCAGTACTTC.

The genes are TRBV24-1 and TRBJ1-4, with D maybe TRBD1 (6 bases). The CDR3 has 16 amino acids. Germline lookup yields CDR1 KGHDR and CDR2 SFDVKD. V dropped 4 bases and J dropped 7 bases, with 18 bases sitting between them. CDR3 sequence (DNA): TGTGCCACCAGTGACCCAAATTACGGAGGGGGTGAAAAACTGTTTTTT. Its translation: CATSDPNYGGGEKLFF.

V is TRBV20-1 and J is TRBJ1-1, with D possibly being TRBD1 (5 bases). This CDR3 contains 12 residues. The germline V and J ends were trimmed by 5 bases and 4 bases, with 11 bases remaining between them. From germline, CDR1 is DFQATT and CDR2 SNEGSKA (reference sequence). The CDR3 DNA reads TGCAGTGCTGTACCAGGGTTCACTGAAGCTTTCTTT. It encodes CSAVPGFTEAFF.

By share of the sample, this clonotype is large. This sequence joins TRBV10-3 and TRBJ2-7; the D is unclear. This CDR3 is built from 13 residues. The germline V gene encodes CDR1 ENHRY and CDR2 SYGVKD. With 0 bases removed from V and 5 bases from J, the gap between germline ends came to 8 bases. CDR3 bases: TGTGCCATCAGTGAGTCGAAGGAGAACGAGCAGTACTTC. This codes for CAISESKENEQYF.

By sample fraction, this clonotype is medium-sized. This chain joins TRBV18 and TRBJ2-3; 7 bases fit TRBD1. Unmatched junction bases numbered 4, after V lost 5 bases and J lost 2 bases. The CDR3 loop spans 14 amino acids. Germline CDR1 is KGHSH and CDR2 is LQKENI. The CDR3 sequence: CASSKGQNTDTQYF. CDR3 DNA: TGTGCCAGCTCAAAGGGACAGAACACAGATACGCAGTATTTT. Complete variable domain (other parts from reference TRBV18 and TRBJ2-3): NAGVMQNPRHLVRRRGQEARLRCSPMKGHSHVYWYRQLPEEGLKFMVYLQKENIIDESGMPKERFSAEFPKEGPSILRIQQVVRGDSAAYFCASSKGQNTDTQYFGPGTRLTVL.

This clonotype was picked up many times. V gene TRBV7-9 combines with J gene TRBJ1-1, with D possibly being TRBD1 (6 bases). V dropped 3 bases and J dropped 1 base, with 15 bases sitting between them. The germline V gene encodes CDR1 SEHNR and CDR2 FQNEAQ (reference sequence). The CDR3 runs to 16 residues. The CDR3 sequence is CASSFYWGTKNTEAFF. The CDR3 DNA is TGTGCCAGCAGCTTCTATTGGGGGACAAAGAACACTGAAGCTTTCTTT.

By proportion, this clonotype is medium-sized. The chain employs TRBV2 and TRBJ2-5; 10 positions match TRBD2. The CDR3 totals 16 residues. CDR1 is SNHLY and CDR2 is FYNNEI in the germline V gene. The V segment lost 1 base and the J segment 1 base; nucleotides outside the gene matches: 3. The CDR3 spells CASSEGAGGPQETQYF. In nucleotides, the CDR3 is TGTGCCAGCAGTGAAGGAGCGGGAGGGCCCCAAGAGACCCAGTACTTC.